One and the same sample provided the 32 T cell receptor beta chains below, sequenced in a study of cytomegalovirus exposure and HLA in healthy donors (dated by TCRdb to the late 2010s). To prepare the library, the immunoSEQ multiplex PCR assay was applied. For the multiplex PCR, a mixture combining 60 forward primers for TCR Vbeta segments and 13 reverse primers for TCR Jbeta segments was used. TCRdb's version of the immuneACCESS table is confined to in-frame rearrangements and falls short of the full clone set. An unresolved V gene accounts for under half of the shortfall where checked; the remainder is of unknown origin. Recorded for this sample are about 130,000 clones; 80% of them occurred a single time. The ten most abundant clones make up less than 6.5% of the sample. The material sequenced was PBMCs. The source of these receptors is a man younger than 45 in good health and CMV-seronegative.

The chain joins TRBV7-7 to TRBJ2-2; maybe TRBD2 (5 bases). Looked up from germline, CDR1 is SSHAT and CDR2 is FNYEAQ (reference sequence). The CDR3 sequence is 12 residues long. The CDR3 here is CASARRAGELFF. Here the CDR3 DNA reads TGTGCTAGCGCCCGGCGGGCCGGGGAGCTGTTTTTT.

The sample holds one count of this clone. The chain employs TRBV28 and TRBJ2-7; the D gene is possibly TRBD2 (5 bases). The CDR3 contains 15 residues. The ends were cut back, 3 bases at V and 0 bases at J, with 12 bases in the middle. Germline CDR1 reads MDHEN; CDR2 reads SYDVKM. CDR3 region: CASSLGKRSSYEQYF. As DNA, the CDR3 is TGTGCCAGCAGTTTGGGGAAGCGGTCCTCCTACGAGCAGTACTTC.

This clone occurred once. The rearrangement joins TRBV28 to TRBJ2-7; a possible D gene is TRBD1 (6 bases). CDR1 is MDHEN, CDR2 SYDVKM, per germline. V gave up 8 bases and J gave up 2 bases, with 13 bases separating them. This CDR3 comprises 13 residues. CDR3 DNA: TGTGCCAGCGGGGGCAGGGTTGCCTACGAGCAGTACTTC. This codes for CASGGRVAYEQYF.

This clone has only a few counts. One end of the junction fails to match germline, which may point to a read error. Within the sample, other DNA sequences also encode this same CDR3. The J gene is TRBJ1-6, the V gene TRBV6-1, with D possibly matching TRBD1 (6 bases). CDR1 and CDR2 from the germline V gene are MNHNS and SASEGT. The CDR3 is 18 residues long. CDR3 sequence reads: CASSEPPPGGGANSPLHF. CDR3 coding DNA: TGTGCCAGCAGTGAACCCCCCCCGGGTGGGGGCGCAAATTCGCCCCTCCACTTT.

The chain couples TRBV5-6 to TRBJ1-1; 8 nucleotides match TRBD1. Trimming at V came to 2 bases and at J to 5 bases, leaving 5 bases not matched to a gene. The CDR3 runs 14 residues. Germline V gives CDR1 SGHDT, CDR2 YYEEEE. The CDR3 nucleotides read TGTGCCAGCAGCTTAACGCAGGGGGCGACTGAAGCTTTCTTT. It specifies CASSLTQGATEAFF.

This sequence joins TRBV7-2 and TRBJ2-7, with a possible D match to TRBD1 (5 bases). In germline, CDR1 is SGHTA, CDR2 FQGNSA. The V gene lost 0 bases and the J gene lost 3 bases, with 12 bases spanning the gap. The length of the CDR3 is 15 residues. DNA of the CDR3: TGTGCCAGCAGCTTAGCGGGCAGGGTAAACTACGAGCAGTACTTC. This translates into CASSLAGRVNYEQYF.

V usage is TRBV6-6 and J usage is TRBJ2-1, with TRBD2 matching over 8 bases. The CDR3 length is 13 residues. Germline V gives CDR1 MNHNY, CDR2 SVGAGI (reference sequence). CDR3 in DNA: TGTGTTGCACGGGAGGGTAATGGCAATGAGCAGTTCTTC. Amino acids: CVAREGNGNEQFF.

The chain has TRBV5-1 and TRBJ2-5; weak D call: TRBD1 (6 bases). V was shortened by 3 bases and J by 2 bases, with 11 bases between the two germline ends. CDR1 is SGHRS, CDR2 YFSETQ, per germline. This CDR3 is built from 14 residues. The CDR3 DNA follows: TGCGCCAGCAGCTACAGGGTGGGACAAGAGACCCAGTACTTC. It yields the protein CASSYRVGQETQYF.

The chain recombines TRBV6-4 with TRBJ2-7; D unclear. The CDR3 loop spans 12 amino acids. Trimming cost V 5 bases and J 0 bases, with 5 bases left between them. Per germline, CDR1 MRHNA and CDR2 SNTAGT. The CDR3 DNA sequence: TGTGCCAGCAGTAAGAGCTCCTACGAGCAGTACTTC. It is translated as CASSKSSYEQYF.

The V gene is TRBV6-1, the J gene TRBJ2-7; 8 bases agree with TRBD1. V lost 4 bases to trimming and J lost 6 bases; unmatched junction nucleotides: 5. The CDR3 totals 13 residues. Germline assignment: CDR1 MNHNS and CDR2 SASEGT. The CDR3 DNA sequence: TGTGCCAGCAGTGGATCAGACAGGGGCGAGCAGTACTTC. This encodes CASSGSDRGEQYF.

The CDR3 spells CASSEAASGSYEQYF. The CDR3 DNA follows: TGCGCCAGCAGTGAGGCCGCTAGCGGATCCTACGAGCAGTACTTC. This chain connects TRBV10-1 to TRBJ2-7, with TRBD2 matching over 7 bases. The germline V gene has CDR1 WNHNN and CDR2 SYGVQD (reference sequence). J lost 1 base, V lost 2 bases, and 5 bases had no gene match. The CDR3 spans 15 residues.

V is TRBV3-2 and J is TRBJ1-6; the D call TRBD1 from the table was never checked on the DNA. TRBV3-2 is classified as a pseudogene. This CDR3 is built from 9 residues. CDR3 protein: CVDRGPLHF. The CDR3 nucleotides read TGTGTTGACAGGGGACCCCTCCACTTT.

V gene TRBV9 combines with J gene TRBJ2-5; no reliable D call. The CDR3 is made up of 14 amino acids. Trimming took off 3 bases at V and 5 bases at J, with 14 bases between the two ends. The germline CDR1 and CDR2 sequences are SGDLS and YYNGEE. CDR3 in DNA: TGTGCCAGCAGCGCCTCGAACCTCGGGGAGACCCAGTACTTC. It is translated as CASSASNLGETQYF.

This CDR3 reads CASSFRGMNTEAFF. Written as DNA, the CDR3 is TGTGCCAGCAGTTTCCGAGGGATGAACACTGAAGCTTTCTTT. The V gene is TRBV28, the J gene TRBJ1-1; the D is unclear. The CDR3 consists of 14 residues. Germline lookup yields CDR1 MDHEN and CDR2 SYDVKM. Trimming pared 3 bases from V and 0 bases from J, leaving 8 bases between.

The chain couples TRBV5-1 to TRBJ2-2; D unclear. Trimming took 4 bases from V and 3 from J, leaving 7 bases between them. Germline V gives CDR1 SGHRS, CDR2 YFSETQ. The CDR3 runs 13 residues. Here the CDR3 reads CASSDTDTGELFF. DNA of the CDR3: TGCGCCAGCAGCGACACAGACACCGGGGAGCTGTTTTTT.

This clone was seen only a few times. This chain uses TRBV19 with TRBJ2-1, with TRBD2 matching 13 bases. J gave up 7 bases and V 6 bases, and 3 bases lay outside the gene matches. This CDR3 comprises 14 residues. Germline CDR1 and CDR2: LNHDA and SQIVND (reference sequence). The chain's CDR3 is CASRGTSGKNEQFF. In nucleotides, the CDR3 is TGTGCCAGTAGGGGGACTAGCGGGAAGAATGAGCAGTTCTTC.

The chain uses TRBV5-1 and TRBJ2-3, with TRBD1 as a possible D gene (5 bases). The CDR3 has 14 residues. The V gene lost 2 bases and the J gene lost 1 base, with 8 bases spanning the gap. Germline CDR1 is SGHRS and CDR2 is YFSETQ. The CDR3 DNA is TGCGCCAGCAGCTTCTCAGGGCGCACAGATACGCAGTATTTT. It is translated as CASSFSGRTDTQYF.

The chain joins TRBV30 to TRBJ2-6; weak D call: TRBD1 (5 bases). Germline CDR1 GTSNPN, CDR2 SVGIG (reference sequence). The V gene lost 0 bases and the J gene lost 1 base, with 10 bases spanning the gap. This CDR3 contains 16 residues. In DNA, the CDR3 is TGTGCCTGGAGTGTAACAGGCCCGTCTGGGGCCAACGTCCTGACTTTC. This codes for CAWSVTGPSGANVLTF.

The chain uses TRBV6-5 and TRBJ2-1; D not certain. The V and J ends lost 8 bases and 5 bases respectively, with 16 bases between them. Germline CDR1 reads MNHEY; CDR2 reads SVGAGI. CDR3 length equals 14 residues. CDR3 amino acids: CASGRGRSNNEQFF. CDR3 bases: TGTGCCAGCGGTAGAGGCAGAAGCAACAATGAGCAGTTCTTC.

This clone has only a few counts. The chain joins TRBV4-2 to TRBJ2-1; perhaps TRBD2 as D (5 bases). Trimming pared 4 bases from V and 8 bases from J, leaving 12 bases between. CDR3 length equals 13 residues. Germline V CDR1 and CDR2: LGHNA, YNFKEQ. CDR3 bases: TGTGCCAGCAGCCGAGAGACCGGGGATGAGCAGTTCTTC. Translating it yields CASSRETGDEQFF.

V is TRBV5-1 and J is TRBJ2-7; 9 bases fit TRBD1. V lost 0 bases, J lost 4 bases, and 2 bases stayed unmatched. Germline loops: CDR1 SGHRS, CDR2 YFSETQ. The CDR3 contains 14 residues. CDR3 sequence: CASSLDRGLYEQYF. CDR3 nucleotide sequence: TGCGCCAGCAGCTTGGACAGGGGGCTGTACGAGCAGTACTTC.

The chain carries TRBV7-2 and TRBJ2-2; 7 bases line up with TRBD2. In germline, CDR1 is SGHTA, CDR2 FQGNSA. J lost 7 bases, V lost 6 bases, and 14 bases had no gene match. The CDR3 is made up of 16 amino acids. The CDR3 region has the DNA TGTGCCAGCAGTACAAGCGGGGAGCCCCCCGGCGGGGAGCTGTTTTTT. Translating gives CASSTSGEPPGGELFF.

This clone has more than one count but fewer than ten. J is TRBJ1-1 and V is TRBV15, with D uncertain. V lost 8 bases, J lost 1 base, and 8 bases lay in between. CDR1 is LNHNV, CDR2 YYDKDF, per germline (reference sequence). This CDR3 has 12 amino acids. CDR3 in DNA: TGTGCCACCGAGGGCCCGAACACTGAAGCTTTCTTT. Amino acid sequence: CATEGPNTEAFF.

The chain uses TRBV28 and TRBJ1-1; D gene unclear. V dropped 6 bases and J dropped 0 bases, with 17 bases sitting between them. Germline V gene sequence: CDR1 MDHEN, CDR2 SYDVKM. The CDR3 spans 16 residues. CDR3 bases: TGTGCCAGCAGCCAAAACCGGGAATGGATGAACACTGAAGCTTTCTTT. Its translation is CASSQNREWMNTEAFF.

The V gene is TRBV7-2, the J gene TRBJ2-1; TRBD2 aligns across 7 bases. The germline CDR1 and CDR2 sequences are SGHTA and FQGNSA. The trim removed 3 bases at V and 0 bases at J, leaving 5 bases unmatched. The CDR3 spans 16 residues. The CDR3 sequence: CASSLHAGDSYNEQFF. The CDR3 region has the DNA TGTGCCAGCAGCTTGCACGCGGGGGACTCCTACAATGAGCAGTTCTTC. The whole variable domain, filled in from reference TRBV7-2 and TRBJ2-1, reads GAGVSQSPSNKVTEKGKDVELRCDPISGHTALYWYRQSLGQGLEFLIYFQGNSAPDKSGLPSDRFSAERTGGSVSTLTIQRTQQEDSAVYLCASSLHAGDSYNEQFFGPGTRLTVL.

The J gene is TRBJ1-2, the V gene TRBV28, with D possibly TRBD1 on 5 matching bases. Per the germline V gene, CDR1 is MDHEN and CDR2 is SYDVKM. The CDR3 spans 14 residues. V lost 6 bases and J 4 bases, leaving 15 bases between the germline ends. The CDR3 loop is CASSNRGTVYGYTF. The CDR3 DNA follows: TGTGCCAGCAGCAATAGGGGAACGGTCTATGGCTACACCTTC.

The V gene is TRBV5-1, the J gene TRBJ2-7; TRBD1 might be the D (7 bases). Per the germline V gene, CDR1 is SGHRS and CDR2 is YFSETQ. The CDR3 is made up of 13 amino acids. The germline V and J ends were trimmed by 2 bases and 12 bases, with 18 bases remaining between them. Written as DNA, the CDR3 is TGCGCCAGCAGCTTTGAGGGGGCCGGGAGACCGTACTTC. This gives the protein CASSFEGAGRPYF.

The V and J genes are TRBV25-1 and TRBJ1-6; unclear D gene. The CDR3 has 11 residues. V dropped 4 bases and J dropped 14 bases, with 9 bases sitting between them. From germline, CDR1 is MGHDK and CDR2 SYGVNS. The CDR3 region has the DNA TGTGCCAGCAGTGGGCCCGTCACCCTCCACTTT. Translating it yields CASSGPVTLHF.

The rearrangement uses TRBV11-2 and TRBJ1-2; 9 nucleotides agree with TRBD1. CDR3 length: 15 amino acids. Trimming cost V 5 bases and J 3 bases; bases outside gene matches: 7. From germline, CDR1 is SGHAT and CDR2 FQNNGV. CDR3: CASSQGTGYDYGYTF. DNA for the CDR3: TGTGCCAGCAGCCAGGGGACAGGGTACGACTATGGCTACACCTTC.

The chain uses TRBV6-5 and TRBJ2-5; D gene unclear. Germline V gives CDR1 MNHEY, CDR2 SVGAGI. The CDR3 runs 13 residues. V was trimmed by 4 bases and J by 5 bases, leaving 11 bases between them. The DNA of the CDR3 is TGTGCCAGCAGTTCGCTTTTCGGGGAGACCCAGTACTTC. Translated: CASSSLFGETQYF.

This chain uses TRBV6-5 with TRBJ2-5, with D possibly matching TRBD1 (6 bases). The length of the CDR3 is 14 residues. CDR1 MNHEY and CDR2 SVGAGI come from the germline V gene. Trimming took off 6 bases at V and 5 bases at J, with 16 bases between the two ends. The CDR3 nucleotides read TGTGCCAGCAGGGAGACAGGAGGCGCGGAGACCCAGTACTTC. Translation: CASRETGGAETQYF.

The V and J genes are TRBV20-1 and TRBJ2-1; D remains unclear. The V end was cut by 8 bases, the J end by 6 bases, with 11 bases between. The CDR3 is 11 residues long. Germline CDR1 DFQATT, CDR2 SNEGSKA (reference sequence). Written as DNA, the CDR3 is TGCAGTACTGGGCAGGTCAATGAGCAGTTCTTC. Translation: CSTGQVNEQFF.